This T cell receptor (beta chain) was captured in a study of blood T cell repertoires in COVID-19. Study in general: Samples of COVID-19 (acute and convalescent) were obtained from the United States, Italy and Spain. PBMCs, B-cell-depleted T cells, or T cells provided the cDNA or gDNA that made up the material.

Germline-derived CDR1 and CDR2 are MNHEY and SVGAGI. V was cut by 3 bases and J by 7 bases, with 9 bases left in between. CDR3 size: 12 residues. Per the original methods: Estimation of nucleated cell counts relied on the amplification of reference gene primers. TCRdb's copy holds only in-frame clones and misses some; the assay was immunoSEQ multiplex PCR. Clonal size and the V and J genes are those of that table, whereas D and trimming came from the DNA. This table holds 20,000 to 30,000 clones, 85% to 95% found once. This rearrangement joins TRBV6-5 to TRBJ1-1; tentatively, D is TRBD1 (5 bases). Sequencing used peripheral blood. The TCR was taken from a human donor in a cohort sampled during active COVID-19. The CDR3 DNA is TGTGCCAGCAGTTATGGGGGAGGTGAAGCTTTCTTT. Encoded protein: CASSYGGGEAFF.